This TCR beta chain was sequenced during a study of blood T cells in healthy people across ages. Study outcomes and limitations: More naive CD4+ cells and higher diversity marked long-lived donors relative to aged donors.

A J-beta primer mix and a sample-barcoded 5' primer were used in a second PCR of about 7 to 12 cycles. From the 5' RACE reads, TCRdb called clonotypes with MiXCR, one entry per CDR3 protein. The sample lists 1.4 million or so distinct CDR3 sequences, approximately 43% occurring once. This clonotype occurred a few times. Its matching antigen is unknown. A junction end diverges from the germline sequence, so it may reflect a read error. Germline V gene lookup returns CDR1 SGDLS and CDR2 YYNGEE. The CDR3 runs to 16 residues. The TCR comes from a woman in her late teens or twenties in good health. The specimen was blood. The J gene is TRBJ2-5, the V gene TRBV9; 8 positions match TRBD2. The DNA of the CDR3 is TGTGCCAGTAGCGTAAATATAGCGGGGTTCCAAGAGACCCAGTACTTC. Translation: CASSVNIAGFQETQYF. The full variable domain, completed using reference TRBV9 and TRBJ2-5, is DSGVTQTPKHLITATGQRVTLRCSPRSGDLSVYWYQQSLDQGLQFLIQYYNGEERAKGNILERFSAQQFPDLHSELNLSSLELGDSALYFCASSVNIAGFQETQYFGPGTRLLVL.